This T cell receptor beta chain was profiled in a study of blood T cell repertoires in COVID-19. Study as a whole: Italy, Spain and the United States were the sources of the convalescent and acute COVID-19 samples. PBMCs, B-cell-depleted T cells, or T cells were the source of the cDNA or gDNA that made up the material.

Clones were read by immunoSEQ multiplex PCR, and TCRdb kept only the in-frame ones, dropping some. The profile shows some 340,000 clones, roughly four fifths of them singletons. There are a few counts of this clone. Cohort 3 donors counted as recovered after two negative PCRs, clearance, or resolved symptoms. The receptor comes from a woman aged 45-60 years who had recovered from COVID-19. Material: PBMCs or T cells enriched from blood (not recorded which).

The CDR3 nucleotides read TGTGCCAGCAGCCCGACTAGCGGGAGGGATCTCGACGAGCAGTACTTC. Translation: CASSPTSGRDLDEQYF. V is TRBV7-9 and J is TRBJ2-7; 14 positions match TRBD2. Germline values: CDR1 SEHNR, CDR2 FQNEAQ (reference sequence). Germline trimming cut 5 bases from V and 5 bases from J; bases unmatched to any gene: 8. This CDR3 has 16 amino acids.